These 12 T cell receptor beta chains were sequenced from one sample in a study of neoadjuvant anti-PD-1 for oral cavity cancer. Clones were sequenced by immunoSEQ multiplex PCR, and TCRdb holds only the in-frame ones, with some missing. Here the sample spans 65,000 to 95,000 clones, about 84% being singletons. This specimen was PBMCs, taken before nivolumab (anti-PD-1) treatment. The receptors stem from a person aged 35-79 years with oral cavity squamous cell carcinoma.

This chain links TRBV19 with TRBJ2-7; a possible D gene is TRBD2 (5 bases). V was shortened by 7 bases and J by 5 bases, with 12 bases between the two germline ends. The germline V gene encodes CDR1 LNHDA and CDR2 SQIVND (reference sequence). The CDR3 is 12 residues long. The DNA of the CDR3 is TGTGCCAGTACCGGGATTGAGAACGAGCAGTACTTC. Translating it yields CASTGIENEQYF.

This clone was observed once. Here the CDR3 reads CASSESTVSGNTIYF. In DNA form, the CDR3 reads TGTGCCAGCAGTGAATCGACGGTCTCTGGAAACACCATATATTTT. The chain combines TRBV25-1 with TRBJ1-3; D remains unclear. Trimming cost V 1 base and J 0 bases, with 7 bases left between them. Germline V gene data show CDR1 as MGHDK and CDR2 as SYGVNS. This CDR3 comprises 15 residues.

There are a few counts of this clone. The CDR3 reads CASSPNRQSSGNTIYF. The CDR3 DNA follows: TGTGCCAGCTCACCAAATCGCCAGAGCTCTGGAAACACCATATATTTT. The rearrangement joins TRBV18 to TRBJ1-3; D remains unclear. Germline lookup yields CDR1 KGHSH and CDR2 LQKENI. The CDR3 loop spans 16 amino acids. Trimming shortened V by 2 bases and J by 0 bases, and 11 bases separated the two germline ends.

This clone was seen many times. V and J are TRBV29-1 and TRBJ2-7; 8 bases align to TRBD2. The length of the CDR3 is 17 residues. Germline CDR1 SQVTM, CDR2 ANQGSEA. Trimming removed 3 bases from V and 0 bases from J; junction bases left unmatched: 13. CDR3 sequence reads: CSVEGIGLASSSYEQYF. As DNA, the CDR3 is TGCAGCGTTGAGGGGATCGGACTAGCTTCAAGCTCCTACGAGCAGTACTTC.

The chain combines TRBV6-4 with TRBJ2-6; D unclear. Germline values: CDR1 MRHNA, CDR2 SNTAGT. The CDR3 length is 15 residues. V was shortened by 4 bases and J by 4 bases, with 11 bases between the two germline ends. The CDR3 spells CASSVSHTGANVLTF. The CDR3 bases are TGTGCCAGCAGTGTGTCCCATACGGGGGCCAACGTCCTGACTTTC.

The V gene is TRBV30, the J gene TRBJ1-5; D perhaps matches TRBD1 (6 bases). The CDR3 covers 14 residues. Germline-derived CDR1 and CDR2 are GTSNPN and SVGIG (reference sequence). V dropped 2 bases and J dropped 4 bases, with 12 bases sitting between them. The CDR3 DNA reads TGTGCCTGGAGTAGGCCAGGGGCGAATCAGCCCCAGCATTTT. Encoded protein: CAWSRPGANQPQHF.

Notes on this clone: This may arise from a read error, as a much more abundant clone is one base away. This specimen includes other DNA sequences encoding the same CDR3. The genes are TRBV6-1 and TRBJ1-5; no reliable D call. CDR1 and CDR2 from the germline V gene are MNHNS and SASEGT. The CDR3 has 14 amino acids. V lost 4 bases to trimming and J lost 0 bases, with 7 bases between them. The DNA for the CDR3 is TGTGCCAGCAGTGGGCAGAATAGCAATCAGCCCCAGCATTTT. This gives the protein CASSGQNSNQPQHF.

The chain uses TRBV9 and TRBJ2-1; no definite D call. V was shortened by 0 bases and J by 0 bases, with 4 bases between the two germline ends. CDR3 length equals 14 residues. Germline V gives CDR1 SGDLS, CDR2 YYNGEE. CDR3: CASSVGGSYNEQFF. CDR3 nucleotides: TGTGCCAGCAGCGTAGGGGGCTCCTACAATGAGCAGTTCTTC.

V usage is TRBV6-6 and J usage is TRBJ2-3; D uncertain. The CDR3 is 12 residues long. V lost 7 bases to trimming and J lost 5 bases, with 10 bases between them. The V gene's germline CDR1 is MNHNY and CDR2 SVGAGI (reference sequence). The CDR3 sequence is CASKSDGDTQYF. The CDR3 DNA reads as TGTGCCAGCAAATCCGATGGAGATACGCAGTATTTT.

This chain uses TRBV6-5 with TRBJ1-5; D gene ambiguous. CDR1 is MNHEY, CDR2 SVGAGI, per germline. CDR3 length: 15 residues. V was pared by 4 bases and J by 4 bases, with 14 bases between. CDR3 nucleotides: TGTGCCAGCAGTTTAGGGCCGTCCTCGAATCAGCCCCAGCATTTT. Encoded protein: CASSLGPSSNQPQHF.

This clone was detected only once. In nucleotides, the CDR3 is TGTGCCAGCAGAACAACAGGGAGAGGGGAGACCCAGTACTTC. It yields the protein CASRTTGRGETQYF. V is TRBV6-1 and J is TRBJ2-5; maybe TRBD1 (6 bases). Trimming removed 6 bases at V and 5 bases at J, with 16 bases between. There are 14 residues in the CDR3. CDR1 is MNHNS and CDR2 is SASEGT in the germline V gene.

The V gene is TRBV30, the J gene TRBJ1-1; 11 nucleotides line up with TRBD1. CDR3 size: 14 residues. CDR1 is GTSNPN, CDR2 SVGIG, per germline (reference sequence). Germline trimming cut 3 bases from V and 5 bases from J; bases unmatched to any gene: 5. The CDR3 coding sequence is TGTGCCTGGAGGAAGGACAGGGGGCCTACTGAAGCTTTCTTT. It encodes CAWRKDRGPTEAFF.